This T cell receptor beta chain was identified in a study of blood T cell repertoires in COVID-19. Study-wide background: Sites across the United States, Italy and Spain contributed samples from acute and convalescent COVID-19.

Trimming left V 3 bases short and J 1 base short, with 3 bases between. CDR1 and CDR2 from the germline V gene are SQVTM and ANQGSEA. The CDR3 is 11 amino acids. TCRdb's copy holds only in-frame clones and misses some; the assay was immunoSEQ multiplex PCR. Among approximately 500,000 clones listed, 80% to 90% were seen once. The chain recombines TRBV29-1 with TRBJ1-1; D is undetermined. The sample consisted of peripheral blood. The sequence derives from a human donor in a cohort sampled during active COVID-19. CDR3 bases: TGCAGCGTTGACGGGAACACTGAAGCTTTCTTT. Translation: CSVDGNTEAFF.